These 21 T cell receptor beta chains were sequenced from one sample in a study of blood T cell repertoires in COVID-19 (dated by TCRdb to 2018 to 2020). Library preparation was by the immunoSEQ multiplex PCR assay. TCRdb took this table from immuneACCESS and kept in-frame rearrangements with V and J called. Such tables lack part of the clones; where checked against another copy, unresolved V genes explain under half of the gap, and the rest is unexplained. The sample records about 310,000 clones, roughly 90% of which are singletons. The leading ten clones occupy 3.5% to 4.5% of the sample. Input material: PBMCs or T cells enriched from blood (not recorded which). These receptors all stem from a woman aged 18-30 years with acute COVID-19.

The chain is built from TRBV19 and TRBJ1-3; D is perhaps TRBD1 (6 bases). Trimming left V 7 bases short and J 4 bases short, with 14 bases between. The CDR3 spans 14 residues. Germline CDR1 reads LNHDA; CDR2 reads SQIVND (reference sequence). CDR3 sequence: CASTVAGAGNTIYF. The CDR3 nucleotides read TGTGCCAGTACTGTTGCAGGGGCCGGAAACACCATATATTTT.

With respect to this clone: Other nucleotide sequences in the sample specify the same CDR3. The rearrangement joins TRBV6-4 to TRBJ2-1; TRBD2 aligns across 15 bases. In germline, CDR1 is MRHNA, CDR2 SNTAGT. The CDR3 length is 16 residues. Trimming removed 0 bases from V and 10 bases from J; junction bases left unmatched: 4. The CDR3 protein is CASSDSGLAGGGEQFF. The DNA for the CDR3 is TGTGCCAGCAGTGACTCGGGACTAGCGGGAGGTGGGGAGCAGTTCTTC.

V usage is TRBV14 and J usage is TRBJ2-3; D ambiguous. The CDR3 totals 13 residues. Trimming took 8 bases from V and 0 from J, leaving 9 bases between them. The germline V gene encodes CDR1 SGHDN and CDR2 FVKESK. CDR3 sequence reads: CASSLTSTDTQYF. CDR3 DNA sequence: TGTGCCAGCTCGTTGACTAGCACAGATACGCAGTATTTT.

J is TRBJ1-1 and V is TRBV5-1; D remains ambiguous. The CDR3 is 14 amino acids. V was pared by 7 bases and J by 1 base, with 14 bases between. Per germline, CDR1 SGHRS and CDR2 YFSETQ. The CDR3: CASGIGRPNTEAFF. CDR3 coding DNA: TGCGCCAGCGGAATTGGCAGGCCGAACACTGAAGCTTTCTTT.

V usage is TRBV7-9 and J usage is TRBJ2-7, with D hard to call. V was trimmed by 5 bases and J by 7 bases, leaving 15 bases between them. The CDR3 loop spans 13 amino acids. In germline, CDR1 is SEHNR, CDR2 FQNEAQ (reference sequence). CDR3 residues: CASSLGPDWEQYF. DNA for the CDR3: TGTGCCAGCAGCCTAGGGCCCGACTGGGAGCAGTACTTC.

V and J are TRBV24-1 and TRBJ2-3; maybe TRBD2 (5 bases). Germline loops: CDR1 KGHDR, CDR2 SFDVKD. Trimming shortened V by 7 bases and J by 4 bases, and 26 bases separated the two germline ends. This CDR3 has 18 residues. The CDR3 region has the DNA TGTGCCACCAGGGGAAAAGAAACGGGTCCGGAGGAGTCAGATACGCAGTATTTT. Translation: CATRGKETGPEESDTQYF.

The chain uses TRBV19 and TRBJ1-6; 8 bases map to TRBD1. The V and J ends lost 6 bases and 9 bases, in that order; junction bases with no gene match: 4. The CDR3 runs to 13 residues. CDR1 LNHDA and CDR2 SQIVND come from the germline V gene (reference sequence). As DNA, the CDR3 is TGTGCCAGTAGACAGGGGGGGGTTTCACCCCTCCACTTT. It codes for CASRQGGVSPLHF.

Details on this clone: The identical CDR3 is also encoded by other nucleotide sequences in the sample. This chain connects TRBV9 to TRBJ2-1; 8 positions match TRBD2. This CDR3 has 16 residues. V shed 2 bases and J 0 bases; nucleotides not matched to a gene: 4. Germline V gene lookup returns CDR1 SGDLS and CDR2 YYNGEE. The CDR3 nucleotides are TGTGCCAGCAGCGTCCGAAGCGGGAGCTCCTACAATGAGCAGTTCTTC. Translated, it gives CASSVRSGSSYNEQFF.

This rearrangement joins TRBV19 to TRBJ1-5; 9 bases match TRBD1. The CDR3 covers 16 residues. Per germline, CDR1 LNHDA and CDR2 SQIVND (reference sequence). The trim removed 5 bases at V and 0 bases at J, leaving 5 bases unmatched. The CDR3 nucleotides read TGTGCCAGTAGTGTACGGACAGGGGCTAGCAATCAGCCCCAGCATTTT. This translates into CASSVRTGASNQPQHF.

The chain couples TRBV7-3 to TRBJ2-5, with 12 nucleotides matching TRBD2. Germline V gives CDR1 SGHTA, CDR2 FQGTGA. Losses at the gene ends were 5 bases for V and 4 bases for J; bases not matched to a gene: 8. This CDR3 region has 16 residues. The CDR3: CASSLTSGSGGETQYF. Written as DNA, the CDR3 is TGTGCCAGCAGCCTGACTAGCGGGAGTGGGGGAGAGACCCAGTACTTC.

V usage is TRBV10-3 and J usage is TRBJ1-2; weak D call: TRBD1 (5 bases). The germline V gene encodes CDR1 ENHRY and CDR2 SYGVKD. The CDR3 is 12 residues long. V was cut by 2 bases and J by 4 bases, with 5 bases left in between. The CDR3 DNA sequence: TGTGCCATCAGTGAGAGGGGCTATGGCTACACCTTC. Its protein is CAISERGYGYTF.

This chain links TRBV7-9 with TRBJ1-4, with D possibly TRBD1 on 6 matching bases. CDR1 is SEHNR and CDR2 is FQNEAQ in the germline V gene (reference sequence). The CDR3 covers 16 residues. The V gene lost 5 bases and the J gene lost 0 bases, with 13 bases spanning the gap. The CDR3 coding sequence is TGTGCCAGCAGCCGGACAGTAGGGGCAACTAATGAAAAACTGTTTTTT. It specifies CASSRTVGATNEKLFF.

The rearrangement links TRBV27 to TRBJ1-4; TRBD1 agrees at 10 bases. V shed 5 bases, J shed 8 bases, and the junction held 8 bases outside the gene matches. The CDR3 has 15 residues. CDR1 is MNHEY and CDR2 is SMNVEV in the germline V gene (reference sequence). DNA of the CDR3: TGTGCCAGCAGTAGATCCGGGACAGGGGCCGAAAAACTGTTTTTT. Protein product: CASSRSGTGAEKLFF. Full variable domain (outside the CDR3, taken from reference TRBV27 and TRBJ1-4): EAQVTQNPRYLITVTGKKLTVTCSQNMNHEYMSWYRQDPGLGLRQIYYSMNVEVTDKGDVPEGYKVSRKEKRNFPLILESPSPNQTSLYFCASSRSGTGAEKLFFGSGTQLSVL.

This chain connects TRBV4-1 to TRBJ2-3, with TRBD2 as a possible D gene (6 bases). Germline V lookup: CDR1 MGHRA, CDR2 YSYEKL. V lost 1 base, J lost 0 bases, and 11 bases lay in between. The CDR3 length is 16 residues. For the CDR3, the DNA is TGCGCCAGCAGCCAAGGGTCCAGCGGGAGCACAGATACGCAGTATTTT. Its translation is CASSQGSSGSTDTQYF.

This sequence joins TRBV23-1 and TRBJ2-1; 11 bases are a match to TRBD2. TRBV23-1 is placed among ORFs of uncertain function. Losses at the gene ends were 11 bases for V and 0 bases for J; bases not matched to a gene: 18. This CDR3 comprises 19 residues. CDR3: CAPVGSGLAGSSSYNEQFF. The CDR3 DNA sequence: TGCGCCCCAGTTGGAAGTGGACTAGCGGGCTCGAGCTCCTACAATGAGCAGTTCTTC.

As for this clone: Other DNA sequences in this specimen translate into the identical CDR3. The chain uses TRBV5-1 and TRBJ2-5; D gene unclear. CDR1 SGHRS and CDR2 YFSETQ come from the germline V gene. CDR3 length equals 11 residues. The germline V and J ends were trimmed by 4 bases and 2 bases, with 3 bases remaining between them. The CDR3: CASSLQETQYF. The CDR3 DNA reads TGCGCCAGCAGCCTTCAAGAGACCCAGTACTTC.

The gene calls are TRBV24-1 and TRBJ1-2, with 10 bases matching TRBD1. V gave up 2 bases and J gave up 7 bases; unmatched junction bases: 3. The CDR3 length is 14 residues. Germline CDR1 and CDR2: KGHDR and SFDVKD. CDR3 DNA sequence: TGTGCCACCAGTGATTCCTGGACAGGGGGTGGCTACACCTTC. This codes for CATSDSWTGGGYTF.

The CDR3 bases are TGCGCCAGCAGCGACACAGGGGGACCCTCCCCCTTCAAACCCTTTGACTATGGCTACACCTTC. It translates to CASSDTGGPSPFKPFDYGYTF. The J gene is TRBJ1-2, the V gene TRBV5-1; 8 nucleotides agree with TRBD1. J gave up 3 bases and V 4 bases, and 26 bases lay outside the gene matches. The CDR3 sequence is 21 residues long. Per the germline V gene, CDR1 is SGHRS and CDR2 is YFSETQ.

This sequence joins TRBV27 and TRBJ1-4; the match to TRBD1 covers 7 bases. J was trimmed by 8 bases and V by 7 bases; bases with no gene match: 10. Germline assignment: CDR1 MNHEY and CDR2 SMNVEV (reference sequence). This CDR3 contains 14 residues. The CDR3 DNA is TGTGCCAGCAAGAGGGACAGCTGGGGGGAAAAACTGTTTTTT. It encodes CASKRDSWGEKLFF.

Here the CDR3 reads CASTGGNSPLHF. DNA for the CDR3: TGTGCCAGCACCGGGGGGAATTCACCCCTCCACTTT. The rearrangement links TRBV6-5 to TRBJ1-6; TRBD1 is a possible D gene (5 bases). V dropped 7 bases and J dropped 7 bases, with 8 bases sitting between them. Germline V gives CDR1 MNHEY, CDR2 SVGAGI. The CDR3 length is 12 residues.

This chain joins TRBV19 and TRBJ1-4, with TRBD1 matching 8 bases. This CDR3 contains 16 residues. The germline gives CDR1 LNHDA, CDR2 SQIVND (reference sequence). With V trimmed by 4 bases and J by 7 bases, 11 bases remained unmatched. The CDR3: CASSTANGQGGEKLFF. The CDR3 coding sequence is TGTGCCAGTAGTACTGCGAACGGACAGGGTGGTGAAAAACTGTTTTTT.